These 3 T cell receptor beta chains originate from one sample sequenced in a study of T-cell memory formation after mild COVID-19. In TCRdb, the 5' RACE reads were re-called with MiXCR into one record per CDR3 protein. This sample has roughly 340,000 distinct CDR3 sequences; about 20% occur once, and the top ten carry around 20%. Specimen: PBMCs or a T cell subset sorted from them (not recorded which). These receptors all stem from a man younger than 35 who had mild COVID-19 (a few samples of this study predate the infection). Cell type and time point are not known.

The chain recombines TRBV12-3 or TRBV12-4 with TRBJ1-6, with D possibly matching TRBD1 (5 bases). V lost 2 bases and J lost 8, with 7 bases in between. The CDR3 contains 13 residues. CDR3 residues: CASSLQGHSPLHF. DNA for the CDR3: TGTGCCAGCAGTTTACAGGGTCATTCACCCCTCCACTTT.

The chain has TRBV5-5 and TRBJ2-7; D ambiguous. CDR1 and CDR2 from the germline V gene are SGHKS and YYEKEE (reference sequence). This CDR3 has 12 amino acids. V was clipped by 4 bases and J by 5 bases, with 10 bases between them. The CDR3 sequence: CASSTQRHEQYF. In DNA form, the CDR3 reads TGTGCCAGCAGCACCCAGCGCCACGAGCAGTACTTC.

The genes are TRBV20-1 and TRBJ1-5; the match to TRBD1 covers 8 bases. The J segment lost 6 bases and the V segment lost 3 bases, leaving 10 bases of the junction unmatched. CDR3 length: 15 residues. From germline, CDR1 is DFQATT and CDR2 SNEGSKA (reference sequence). The CDR3 DNA sequence: TGCAGTGCTAGCGGATATGACAGGGGCGGTCAGCCCCAGCATTTT. Amino acids: CSASGYDRGGQPQHF.